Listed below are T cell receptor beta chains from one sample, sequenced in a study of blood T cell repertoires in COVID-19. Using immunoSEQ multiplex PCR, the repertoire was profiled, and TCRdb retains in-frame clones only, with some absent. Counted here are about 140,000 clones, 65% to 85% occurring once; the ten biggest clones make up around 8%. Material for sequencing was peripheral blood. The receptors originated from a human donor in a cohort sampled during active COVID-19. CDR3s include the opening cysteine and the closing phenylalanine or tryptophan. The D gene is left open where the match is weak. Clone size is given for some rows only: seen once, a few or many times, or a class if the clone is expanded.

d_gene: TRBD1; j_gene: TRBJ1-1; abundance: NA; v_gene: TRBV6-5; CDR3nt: TGTGCCAGCACCCCGGACAGGGGAAACACTGAAGCTTTCTTT; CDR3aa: CASTPDRGNTEAFF
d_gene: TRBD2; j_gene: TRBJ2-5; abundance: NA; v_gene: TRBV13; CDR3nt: TGTGCCAGCAGCTCATCAACCCTAGCGGGGGGGCAAGAGACCCAGTACTTC; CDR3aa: CASSSSTLAGGQETQYF
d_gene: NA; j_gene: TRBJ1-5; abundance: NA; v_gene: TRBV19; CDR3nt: TGTGCCAGTAGTGTCTCACAGGGCAATCAGCCCCAGCATTTT; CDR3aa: CASSVSQGNQPQHF
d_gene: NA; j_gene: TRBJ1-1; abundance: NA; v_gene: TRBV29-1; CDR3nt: TGCAGCGTTGAGGGACTACCGGGGGTCGGAGCTTTCTTT; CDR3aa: CSVEGLPGVGAFF
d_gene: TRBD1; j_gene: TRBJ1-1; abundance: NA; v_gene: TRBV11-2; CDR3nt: TGTGCCAGCCTCCGGACAGGGACCAACGAAGCTTTCTTT; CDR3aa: CASLRTGTNEAFF
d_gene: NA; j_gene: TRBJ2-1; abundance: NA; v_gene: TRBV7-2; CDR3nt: TGTGCCAGCAGCCTCCAGGGACTTGAGCAGTTCTTC; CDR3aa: CASSLQGLEQFF
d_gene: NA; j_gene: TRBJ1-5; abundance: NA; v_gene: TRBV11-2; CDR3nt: TGTGCCAGCAGCTTATCGGGGAGCGTCAATCAGCCCCAGCATTTT; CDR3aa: CASSLSGSVNQPQHF
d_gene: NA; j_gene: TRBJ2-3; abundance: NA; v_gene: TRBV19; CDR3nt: TGTGCCAGTAGTACGGACAGTTCCTATCGCACAGATACGCAGTATTTT; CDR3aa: CASSTDSSYRTDTQYF
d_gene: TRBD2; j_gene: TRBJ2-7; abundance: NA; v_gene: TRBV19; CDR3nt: TGTGCCAGTAGTGCCTTGCCACTAGCGGGGCATCCGAAGGGGCAGTACTTC; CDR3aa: CASSALPLAGHPKGQYF
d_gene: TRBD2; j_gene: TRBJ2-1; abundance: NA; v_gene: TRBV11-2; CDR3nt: TGTGCCAGCAGCTTGACTAGCGGACTGCAGTTCTTC; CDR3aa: CASSLTSGLQFF
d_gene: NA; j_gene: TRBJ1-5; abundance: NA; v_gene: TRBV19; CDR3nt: TGTGCCAGTAGTACGGCAGGGAGGGGTCAGCCCCAGCATTTT; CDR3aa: CASSTAGRGQPQHF
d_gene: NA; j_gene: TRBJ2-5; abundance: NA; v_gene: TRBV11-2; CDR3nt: TGTGCCAGCAGCTCCGGACACTCGCCTGGGGAGACCCAGTACTTC; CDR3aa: CASSSGHSPGETQYF
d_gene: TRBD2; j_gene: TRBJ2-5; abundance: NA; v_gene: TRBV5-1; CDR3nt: TGCGCCAGCAGCCTAAGTACTAGCGCCGGGGAGACCCAGTACTTC; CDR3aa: CASSLSTSAGETQYF
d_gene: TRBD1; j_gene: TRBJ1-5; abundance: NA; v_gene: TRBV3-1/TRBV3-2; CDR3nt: TGTGCCAGCAGCCGGGACAGCAATAGCAATCAGCCCCAGCATTTT; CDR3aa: CASSRDSNSNQPQHF
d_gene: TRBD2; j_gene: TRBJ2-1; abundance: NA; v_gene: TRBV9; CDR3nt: TGTGCCAGCAGCGTAGGAGGGCGGGGGGGCTATGAGCAGTTCTTC; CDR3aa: CASSVGGRGGYEQFF
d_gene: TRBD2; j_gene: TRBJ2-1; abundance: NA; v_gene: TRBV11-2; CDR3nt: TGTGCCAGCAGTCGCCCGGGACTACGTGATAATGAGCAGTTCTTC; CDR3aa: CASSRPGLRDNEQFF
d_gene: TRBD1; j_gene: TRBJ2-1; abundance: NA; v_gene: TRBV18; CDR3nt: TGTGCCAGCTCACCAATTACCCCTATACAGGGGGCCTTCTACAATGAGCAGTTCTTC; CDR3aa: CASSPITPIQGAFYNEQFF
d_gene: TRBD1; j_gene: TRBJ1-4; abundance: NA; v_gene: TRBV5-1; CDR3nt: TGCGCCAGCAGCTTCACAGGGGTTGGAGGAGAAAAACTGTTTTTT; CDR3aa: CASSFTGVGGEKLFF
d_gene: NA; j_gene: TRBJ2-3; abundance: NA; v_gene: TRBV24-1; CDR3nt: TGTGCCACCAGTGACCCCACGACTAGTCCAGATACGCAGTATTTT; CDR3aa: CATSDPTTSPDTQYF
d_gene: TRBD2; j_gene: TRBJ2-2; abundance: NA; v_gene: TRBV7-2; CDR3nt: TGTGCCAGCAGCTTAGGAGGGAGGGCGCTCACCGGGGAGCTGTTTTTT; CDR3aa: CASSLGGRALTGELFF
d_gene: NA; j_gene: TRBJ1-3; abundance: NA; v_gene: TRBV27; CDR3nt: TGTGCCAGCAGTCAGACGGGGGGCGCGTCCCCTGGAAACACCATATATTTT; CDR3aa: CASSQTGGASPGNTIYF
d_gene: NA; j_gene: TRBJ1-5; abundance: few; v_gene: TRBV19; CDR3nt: TGTGCCAGTAGTACGGTCCTGTCGGGCAATCAGCCCCAGCATTTT; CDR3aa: CASSTVLSGNQPQHF
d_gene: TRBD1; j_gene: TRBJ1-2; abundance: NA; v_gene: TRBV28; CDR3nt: TGTGCCAGCAGAACGGACAGGGTCTACGGCTACACCTTC; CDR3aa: CASRTDRVYGYTF
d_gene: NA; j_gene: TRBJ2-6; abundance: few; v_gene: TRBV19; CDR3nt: TGTGCCAGTACCACATTGGCAAAACCTGGGGCCAACGTCCTGACTTTC; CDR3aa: CASTTLAKPGANVLTF
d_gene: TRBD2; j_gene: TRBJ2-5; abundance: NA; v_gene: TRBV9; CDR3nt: TGTGCCAGCAGCCCGACGGGGGGGCGGGGAATAAGAGAGACCCAGTACTTC; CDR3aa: CASSPTGGRGIRETQYF
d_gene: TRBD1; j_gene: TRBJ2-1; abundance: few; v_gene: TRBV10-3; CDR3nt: TGTGCCATCAGTGAGGACGGGACCAGGGGGCCAAATGAGCAGTTCTTC; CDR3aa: CAISEDGTRGPNEQFF
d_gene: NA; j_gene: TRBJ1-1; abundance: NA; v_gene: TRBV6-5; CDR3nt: TGTGCCAGCAGCGACCCGGGGATAACTGAAGCTTTCTTT; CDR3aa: CASSDPGITEAFF
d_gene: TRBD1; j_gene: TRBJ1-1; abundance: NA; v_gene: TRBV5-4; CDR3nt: TGTGCCAGCAGCCTAGTCCCGGGACAGGGGAAAGGTGAAGCTTTCTTT; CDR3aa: CASSLVPGQGKGEAFF
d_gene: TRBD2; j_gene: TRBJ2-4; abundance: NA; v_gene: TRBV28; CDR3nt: TGTGCCACGGCTTCTTGGGGGGAGGGAGTAGCCAAAAACATTCAGTACTTC; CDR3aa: CATASWGEGVAKNIQYF
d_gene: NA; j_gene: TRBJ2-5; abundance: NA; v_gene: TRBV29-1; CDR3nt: TGCAGCGTTGAAGATCGCAGGATCCAAGAGACCCAGTACTTC; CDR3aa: CSVEDRRIQETQYF
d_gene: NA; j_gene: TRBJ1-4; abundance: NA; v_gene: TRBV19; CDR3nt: TGTGCCAGTAGTCTCCCCCAGGATAGGAATGAAAAACTGTTTTTT; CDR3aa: CASSLPQDRNEKLFF
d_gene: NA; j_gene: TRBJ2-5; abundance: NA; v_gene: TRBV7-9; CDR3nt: TGTGCCAGCAGCTTAGCAACCACAGGGCGTTCGGAGACCCAGTACTTC; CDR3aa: CASSLATTGRSETQYF
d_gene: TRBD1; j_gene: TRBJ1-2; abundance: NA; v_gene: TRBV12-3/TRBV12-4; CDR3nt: TGTGCCAGCAGCCGACAGGGTCTTGGCTACACCTTC; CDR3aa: CASSRQGLGYTF
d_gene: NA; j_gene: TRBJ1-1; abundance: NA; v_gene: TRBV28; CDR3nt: TGTGCCAGCAGTTTAGTCGGGGGGAACACTGAAGCTTTCTTT; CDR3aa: CASSLVGGNTEAFF
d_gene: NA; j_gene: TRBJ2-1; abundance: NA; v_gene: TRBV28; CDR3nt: TGTGCCAGCAGTTTCCTGGGCAGGTACAATGAGCAGTTCTTC; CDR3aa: CASSFLGRYNEQFF
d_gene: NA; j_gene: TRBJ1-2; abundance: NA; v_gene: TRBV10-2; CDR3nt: TGCGCCAGCAGTGTCTCAGAAAACTATGGCTACACCTTC; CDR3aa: CASSVSENYGYTF
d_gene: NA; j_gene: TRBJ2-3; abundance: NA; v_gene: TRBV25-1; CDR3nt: TGTGCCAGCAGTGACCGGTTACGCACAGATACGCAGTATTTT; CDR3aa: CASSDRLRTDTQYF
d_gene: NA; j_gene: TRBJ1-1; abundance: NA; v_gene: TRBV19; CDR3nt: TGTGCCAGTAGTATAGGGGGGGTTACTGACACTGAAGCTTTCTTT; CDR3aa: CASSIGGVTDTEAFF
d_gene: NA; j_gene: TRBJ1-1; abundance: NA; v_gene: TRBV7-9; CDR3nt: TGTGCCAGCAGGGGTGACAGGCAGAACACTGAAGCTTTCTTT; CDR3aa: CASRGDRQNTEAFF
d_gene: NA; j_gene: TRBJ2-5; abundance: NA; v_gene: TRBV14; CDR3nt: TGTGCCAGCAGCCAAGAGCCAGGGTGGGGCCAAGAGACCCAGTACTTC; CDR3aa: CASSQEPGWGQETQYF
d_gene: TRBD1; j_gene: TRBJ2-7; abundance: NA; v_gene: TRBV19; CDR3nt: TGTGCCAGTAGTACGACGACAGGGACGTCCGAGCAGTACTTC; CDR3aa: CASSTTTGTSEQYF
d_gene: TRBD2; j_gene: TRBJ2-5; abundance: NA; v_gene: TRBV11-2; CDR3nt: TGTGCCAGCAGCTTAGTTCGACTAGCGGGGGGTCAAGAGACCCAGTACTTC; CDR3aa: CASSLVRLAGGQETQYF
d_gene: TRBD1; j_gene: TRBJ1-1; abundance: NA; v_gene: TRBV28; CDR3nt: TGTGCCATCGTCGACAGGGGGAACACTGAAGCTTTCTTT; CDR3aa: CAIVDRGNTEAFF
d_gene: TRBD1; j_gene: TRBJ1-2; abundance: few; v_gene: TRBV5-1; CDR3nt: TGCGCCAGCAGCTTACCGGGACAGGCTAACTATGGCTACACCTTC; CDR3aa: CASSLPGQANYGYTF
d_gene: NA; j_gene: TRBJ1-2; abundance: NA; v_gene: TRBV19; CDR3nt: TGTGCCAGCGGCGGGGGGACCTATGGCTACACCTTC; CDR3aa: CASGGGTYGYTF
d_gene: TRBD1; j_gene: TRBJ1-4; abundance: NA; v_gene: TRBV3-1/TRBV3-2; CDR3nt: TGTGCCAGCAGCCAAAACGGACAGGGTGAAAAACTGTTTTTT; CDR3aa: CASSQNGQGEKLFF
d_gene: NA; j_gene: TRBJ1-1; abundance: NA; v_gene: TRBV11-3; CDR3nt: TGTGCCAGCAGCTCCCGGGACTCCAACACTGAAGCTTTCTTT; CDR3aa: CASSSRDSNTEAFF
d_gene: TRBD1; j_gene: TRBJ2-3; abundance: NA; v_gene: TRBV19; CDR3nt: TGTGCCAGTAGTTCCGGGACAGGGGGGGGAGATACGCAGTATTTT; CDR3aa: CASSSGTGGGDTQYF
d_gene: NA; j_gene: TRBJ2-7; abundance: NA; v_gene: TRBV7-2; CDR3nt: TGTGCCAGCAGCTTAGCAGGGGCCAACTACGAGCAGTACTTC; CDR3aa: CASSLAGANYEQYF
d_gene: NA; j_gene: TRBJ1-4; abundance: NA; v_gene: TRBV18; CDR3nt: TGTGCCAGCTCACTCCCGGGACAACAGGAAAAACTGTTTTTT; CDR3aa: CASSLPGQQEKLFF
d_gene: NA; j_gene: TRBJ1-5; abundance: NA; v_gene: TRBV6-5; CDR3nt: TGTGCCAGCAGTTACGGGCGGGGGAATAGCAATCAGCCCCAGCATTTT; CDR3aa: CASSYGRGNSNQPQHF
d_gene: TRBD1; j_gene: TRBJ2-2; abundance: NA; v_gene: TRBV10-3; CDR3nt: TGTGCCATCAGTGATGGGAGGGGACAGGGGGCGGACACCGGGGAGCTGTTTTTT; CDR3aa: CAISDGRGQGADTGELFF
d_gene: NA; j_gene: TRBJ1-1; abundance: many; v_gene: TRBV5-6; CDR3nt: TGTGCCAGCAGCTTGTTCGAACCGGGGACTGAAGCTTTCTTT; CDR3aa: CASSLFEPGTEAFF
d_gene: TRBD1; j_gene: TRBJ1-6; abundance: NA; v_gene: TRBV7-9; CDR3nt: TGTGCCAGCAGCGAGGGACAGGGGGCTAATTCACCCCTCCACTTT; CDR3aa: CASSEGQGANSPLHF
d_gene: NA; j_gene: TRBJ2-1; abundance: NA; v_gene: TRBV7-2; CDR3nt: TGTGCCAGCAGCTTACTAGGGGGTTCCTACAATGAGCAGTTCTTC; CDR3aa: CASSLLGGSYNEQFF
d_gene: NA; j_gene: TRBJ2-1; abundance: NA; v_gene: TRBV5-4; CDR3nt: TGTGCCAGCAGCTTGGTAGAGGATGAGCAGTTCTTC; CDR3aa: CASSLVEDEQFF
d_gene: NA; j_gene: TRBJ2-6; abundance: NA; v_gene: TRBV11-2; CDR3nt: TGTGCCAGCAGCTTAGACAGGGTTGCTGGGGCCAACGTCCTGACTTTC; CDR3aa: CASSLDRVAGANVLTF
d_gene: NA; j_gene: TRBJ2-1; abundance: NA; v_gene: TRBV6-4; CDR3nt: TGTGCCAGCAGTGACGAGTTTTTGGGGGGAAATGAGCAGTTCTTC; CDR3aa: CASSDEFLGGNEQFF
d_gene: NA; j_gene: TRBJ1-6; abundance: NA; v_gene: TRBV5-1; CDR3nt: TGCGCCAGCAGCAGTGAGTCCGGACCCCTCCACTTT; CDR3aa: CASSSESGPLHF